This entry lists 5 T cell receptor beta chains sequenced from one sample in a study of T cell responses to AZD1222 COVID-19 vaccine. Here immunoSEQ multiplex PCR was the method, and the copy in TCRdb shows in-frame clones only, minus some. The table lists 150,000 to 200,000 clones, more than 80% of them singletons. The sample was peripheral blood, taken 28 days after the second dose of the MenACWY control vaccine. The receptors were sampled from an adult who received the MenACWY meningococcal vaccine as a control.

The gene calls are TRBV12-1 and TRBJ2-3; TRBD1 is the table's D call, not checked against the DNA. TRBV12-1 is a recognized pseudogene. This CDR3 spans 17 amino acids. The CDR3 spells CASSPQRSGTATDTQYF. CDR3 nucleotide sequence: TGTGCCAGCAGTCCTCAGAGATCCGGTACAGCCACAGATACGCAGTATTTT.

The chain recombines TRBV7-2 with TRBJ2-5; D is unclear. This CDR3 contains 14 residues. Germline V lookup: CDR1 SGHTA, CDR2 FQGNSA. V was pared by 5 bases and J by 5 bases, with 15 bases between. The CDR3 here is CASSPGWAGETQYF. CDR3 bases: TGTGCCAGCAGCCCCGGCTGGGCCGGGGAGACCCAGTACTTC.

The chain recombines TRBV9 with TRBJ2-3; possibly TRBD2 for D (6 bases). Trimming pared 6 bases from V and 2 bases from J, leaving 16 bases between. The CDR3 has 15 residues. The V gene's germline CDR1 is SGDLS and CDR2 YYNGEE. For the CDR3, the DNA is TGTGCCAGCAACCAGAGGGGACTTCTCACAGATACGCAGTATTTT. Translating it yields CASNQRGLLTDTQYF.

This clone is a singleton in its sample. The chain has TRBV4-2 and TRBJ1-3; D is undetermined. Trimming stripped 0 bases from V and 0 bases from J, with 9 bases between. Germline V gene sequence: CDR1 LGHNA, CDR2 YNFKEQ. This CDR3 spans 16 amino acids. CDR3 sequence: CASSQEFGFSGNTIYF. CDR3 bases: TGTGCCAGCAGCCAAGAGTTCGGGTTCTCTGGAAACACCATATATTTT.

The chain is built from TRBV27 and TRBJ2-5, with a weak D call TRBD2 (7 bases). Looked up from germline, CDR1 is MNHEY and CDR2 is SMNVEV (reference sequence). The CDR3 runs to 15 residues. V was pared by 7 bases and J by 2 bases, with 17 bases between. The CDR3 loop reads CASTNMGGAQETQYF. The DNA of the CDR3 is TGTGCCAGCACCAATATGGGGGGGGCACAAGAGACCCAGTACTTC.